This TCR beta chain came from a study of blood T cells in healthy people across ages. In its sample, this clonotype was seen a few times. The CDR3 totals 13 residues. Per germline, CDR1 SQVTM and CDR2 ANQGSEA. J gave up 8 bases and V 1 base, and 5 bases lay outside the gene matches. A sample-barcoded 5' primer and a J-beta primer mix were used in a second PCR of roughly 7 to 11 cycles. MiXCR, run by TCRdb on the 5' RACE reads, gives a single entry per CDR3 protein. The sample holds about 650,000 distinct CDR3 sequences, approximately 30% seen once. The chain links TRBV29-1 to TRBJ1-1; TRBD1 matches at 9 bases. Sequenced input: blood. The clonotype originates from a woman older than 75 in good health. CDR3 coding DNA: TGCAGCGTTGAAGGGGACAGGGATAGAGAAGCTTTCTTT. This translates into CSVEGDRDREAFF.